The 8 T cell receptor beta chains presented below share a single source sample, sequenced in a study of T cells in Graves' hyperthyroidism and ophthalmopathy. What was amplified from RNA transcripts were TCR beta CDR3 regions. Researchers ran a first-round RT-PCR on the TCR CDR3 using the HTBI primer set. TCRdb re-derived calls from the multiplex PCR reads in MiXCR, one entry per CDR3 protein. Of some 770,000 distinct CDR3 sequences in the sample, about a sixth are singletons; the top ten hold under 10%. Source material: blood. Source of these receptors: a man younger than 30 with Graves' hyperthyroidism.

The J gene is TRBJ2-5, the V gene TRBV2, with 11 bases fitting TRBD1. The germline gives CDR1 SNHLY, CDR2 FYNNEI. The CDR3 consists of 16 residues. The J segment lost 1 base and the V segment lost 5 bases, leaving 6 bases of the junction unmatched. The CDR3 coding sequence is TGTGCCAGCAGTTCCGGGACAGGGGGGTTCCAAGAGACCCAGTACTTC. This codes for CASSSGTGGFQETQYF.

The sample holds a few counts of this clonotype. J is TRBJ2-1 and V is TRBV5-6; the D gene is possibly TRBD1 (6 bases). Germline loops: CDR1 SGHDT, CDR2 YYEEEE. V was trimmed by 5 bases and J by 3 bases, leaving 15 bases between them. The CDR3 is 15 amino acids. This chain's CDR3 is CASSYDRNYYNEQFF. The CDR3 coding sequence is TGTGCCAGCAGTTACGACAGGAACTACTACAATGAGCAGTTCTTC.

Details on this clonotype: A much larger clonotype is one base distant, so this may be a read error. The V gene is TRBV7-2, the J gene TRBJ2-1; a possible D gene is TRBD2 (6 bases). CDR1 and CDR2 from the germline V gene are SGHTA and FQGNSA. Deletions cut 2 bases from V and 0 bases from J, with 8 bases between. The length of the CDR3 is 15 residues. The CDR3 nucleotides read TGTGCCAGCAGCTTACGGGGGAACTCCTACAATGAGCAGTTCTTC. Residues: CASSLRGNSYNEQFF.

This clonotype was seen at least ten times. The rearrangement uses TRBV6-1 and TRBJ2-3; TRBD1 matches 9 bases. The CDR3 totals 14 residues. V trimming: 8 bases; J trimming: 0 bases; junction bases outside the gene matches: 3. Germline values: CDR1 MNHNS, CDR2 SASEGT. In DNA, the CDR3 is TGTGCCAGCGACAGGGGGGCGAGCACAGATACGCAGTATTTT. This gives the protein CASDRGASTDTQYF.

There are many counts of this clonotype. This sequence joins TRBV12-3 or TRBV12-4 and TRBJ2-5, with 7 bases lining up with TRBD2. The ends lost 7 bases at V and 4 bases at J; junction bases unmatched: 21. This CDR3 contains 18 residues. CDR3 sequence (DNA): TGTGCCAGCACCTGGGGGGGGACGACACTCTACATTGGAGAGACCCAGTACTTC. Translation: CASTWGGTTLYIGETQYF.

This clonotype was seen at least ten times. The chain couples TRBV7-9 to TRBJ2-1; D is possibly TRBD2 (5 bases). Deletions cut 3 bases from V and 2 bases from J, with 8 bases between. The CDR3 extends over 14 amino acids. In germline, CDR1 is SEHNR, CDR2 FQNEAQ (reference sequence). This CDR3 reads CASSFPGTYNEQFF. The CDR3 DNA follows: TGTGCCAGCAGCTTCCCGGGAACCTACAATGAGCAGTTCTTC.

V usage is TRBV7-9 and J usage is TRBJ1-5; TRBD1 aligns across 11 bases. V lost 5 bases, J lost 6 bases, and 6 bases stayed unmatched. The CDR3 is 15 amino acids. Germline V gene lookup returns CDR1 SEHNR and CDR2 FQNEAQ (reference sequence). This chain's CDR3 is CASSPGTGGLQPQHF. The CDR3 nucleotides are TGTGCCAGCAGCCCTGGGACAGGGGGTCTTCAGCCCCAGCATTTT.

This clonotype has ten or more counts. The rearrangement uses TRBV28 and TRBJ2-7, with 7 bases that match TRBD1. CDR1 and CDR2 (germline): MDHEN, SYDVKM. V lost 5 bases to trimming and J lost 2 bases; unmatched junction nucleotides: 12. The CDR3 length is 16 residues. The CDR3 region has the DNA TGTGCCAGCAGTCCCGGACAGGCGGTTGGGACCTACGAGCAGTACTTC. It is translated as CASSPGQAVGTYEQYF.